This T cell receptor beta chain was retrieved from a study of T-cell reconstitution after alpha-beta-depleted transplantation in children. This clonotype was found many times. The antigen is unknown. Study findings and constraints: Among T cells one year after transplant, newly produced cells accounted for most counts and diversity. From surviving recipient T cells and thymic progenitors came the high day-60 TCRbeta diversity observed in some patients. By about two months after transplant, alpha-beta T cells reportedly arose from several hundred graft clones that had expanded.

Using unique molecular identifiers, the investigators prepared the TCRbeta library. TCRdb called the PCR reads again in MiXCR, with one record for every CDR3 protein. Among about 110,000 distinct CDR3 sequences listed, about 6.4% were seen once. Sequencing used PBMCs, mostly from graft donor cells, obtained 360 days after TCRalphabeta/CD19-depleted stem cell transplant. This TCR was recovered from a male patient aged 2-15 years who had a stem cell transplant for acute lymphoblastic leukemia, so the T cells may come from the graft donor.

CDR3 DNA: TGTGCCAGCAGTTTTGGTCCAGAGGATACTGAAGCTTTCTTT. This gives the protein CASSFGPEDTEAFF. The rearrangement links TRBV9 to TRBJ1-1, with unresolved D. V was clipped by 5 bases and J by 5 bases, with 16 bases between them. There are 14 residues in the CDR3. In germline, CDR1 is SGDLS, CDR2 YYNGEE. Full variable domain (missing parts from reference TRBV9 and TRBJ1-1): DSGVTQTPKHLITATGQRVTLRCSPRSGDLSVYWYQQSLDQGLQFLIQYYNGEERAKGNILERFSAQQFPDLHSELNLSSLELGDSALYFCASSFGPEDTEAFFGQGTRLTVV.